The source of this TCR beta chain is a study of blood T cell repertoires in COVID-19. Only in-frame clones appear in the TCRdb table, and some are missing; sequencing was by immunoSEQ multiplex PCR. The table lists some 250,000 clones, 70% to 90% of them singletons. The V segment lost 2 bases and the J segment 6 bases; nucleotides outside the gene matches: 3. CDR1 is MNHEY and CDR2 is SMNVEV in the germline V gene (reference sequence). There are 15 residues in the CDR3. The clonotype comes from a man in his 60s with acute or convalescent COVID-19. The chain carries TRBV27 and TRBJ1-6; TRBD1 aligns across 8 bases. Source material: peripheral blood. The CDR3: CASSLAGQVNSPLHF. The CDR3 nucleotides read TGTGCCAGCAGTTTAGCGGGACAGGTTAATTCACCCCTCCACTTT.